The 2 T cell receptor beta chains presented below share a single source sample, sequenced in a study of T cells in localized non-small cell lung cancer. Using immunoSEQ multiplex PCR, the repertoire was profiled, and TCRdb retains in-frame clones only, with some absent. The sample carries more than 2,500 clones, 24% recorded once. The sample consisted of lung tumor tissue, taken before any cancer treatment. The origin of the receptors is a male donor aged 60 or older with stage II lung adenocarcinoma.

This clone was seen only a few times. This chain joins TRBV6-8 and TRBJ2-1, with 13 bases matching TRBD2. The V gene's germline CDR1 is MNHGY and CDR2 SAAAGT. This CDR3 is built from 15 residues. The ends lost 8 bases at V and 7 bases at J; junction bases unmatched: 8. CDR3 residues: CASGTTTSGRNEQFF. The CDR3 DNA follows: TGTGCCAGCGGGACAACGACTAGCGGGAGGAATGAGCAGTTCTTC.

This clone was observed a few times. The rearrangement links TRBV6-8 to TRBJ1-1, with TRBD1 identical over 7 bases. CDR3 length: 15 amino acids. CDR1 and CDR2 (germline): MNHGY, SAAAGT. With 0 bases clipped from V and 3 bases from J, the junction kept 4 bases outside the gene matches. The chain's CDR3 is CASSYSNTGDTEAFF. The CDR3 DNA reads TGTGCCAGCAGTTACTCGAATACAGGGGACACTGAAGCTTTCTTT.